This entry is about one T cell receptor beta chain. The sample is drawn from a study of blood T cell repertoires in COVID-19. The data were produced by immunoSEQ multiplex PCR, yet TCRdb's version contains in-frame clones alone and is incomplete. This sample has approximately 270,000 clones, with 85% to 90% found just once. CDR1 and CDR2 from the germline V gene are MGHRA and YSYEKL. This CDR3 spans 14 amino acids. Trimming cost V 3 bases and J 4 bases; bases outside gene matches: 2. This TCR derives from a woman aged 55-69 years who had recovered from COVID-19. The sequencing sample was made of PBMCs or T cells enriched from blood (not recorded which). The rearrangement joins TRBV4-1 to TRBJ1-4; 7 nucleotides match TRBD1. DNA for the CDR3: TGCGCCAGCAGCCACCGGGACAGTAATGAAAAACTGTTTTTT. This translates into CASSHRDSNEKLFF.